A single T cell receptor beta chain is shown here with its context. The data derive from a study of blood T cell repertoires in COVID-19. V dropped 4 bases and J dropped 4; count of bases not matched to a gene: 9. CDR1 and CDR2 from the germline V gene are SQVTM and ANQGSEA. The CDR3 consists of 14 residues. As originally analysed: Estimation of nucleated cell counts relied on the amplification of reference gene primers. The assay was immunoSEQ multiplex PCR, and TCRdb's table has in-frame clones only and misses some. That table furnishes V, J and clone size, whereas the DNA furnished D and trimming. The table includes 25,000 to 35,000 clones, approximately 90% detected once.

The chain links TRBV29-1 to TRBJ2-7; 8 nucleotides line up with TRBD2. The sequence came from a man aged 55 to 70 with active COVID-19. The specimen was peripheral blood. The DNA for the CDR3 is TGCAGCGTTGCGGGGGGGTCCCGCAGGTACGAGCAGTACTTC. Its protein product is CSVAGGSRRYEQYF.